This T cell receptor (beta chain) was sequenced during a study of T cells in Graves' hyperthyroidism and ophthalmopathy. Notes on the study in general: The model made its ophthalmopathy prediction, and onset followed a median approximately six months later. Among clonotypes expanded in thyroid above 0.001, most were also found in blood.

CDR1 and CDR2 (germline): SEHNR, FQNEAQ (reference sequence). The length of the CDR3 is 16 residues. Trimming stripped 3 bases from V and 0 bases from J, with 14 bases between. It was uncontrolled infection, other autoimmune disease, pregnancy or lactation that excluded patients. Together with thyroid ultrasound, orbital computed tomography, serum thyroxine and TRAb, clinical symptoms were used for diagnoses. RNA transcripts provided the source from which TCR beta CDR3 regions were amplified. The HTBI primer set was used in a first-round RT-PCR of the TCR CDR3. TCRdb re-derived calls from the multiplex PCR reads in MiXCR, one entry per CDR3 protein. The sample holds approximately 640,000 distinct CDR3 sequences, under 20% seen once. This clonotype was seen ten or more times. As yet, its antigen is unknown.

The receptor was derived from a woman in her thirties with Graves' hyperthyroidism. Sequenced: blood. The chain carries TRBV7-9 and TRBJ1-1, with TRBD1 as a possible D gene (6 bases). The CDR3 spells CASSFPRGSMNTEAFF. The DNA for the CDR3 is TGTGCCAGCAGCTTTCCCAGGGGCAGCATGAACACTGAAGCTTTCTTT.